Below, 30 T cell receptor beta chains from the same sample are listed, as sequenced in a study of blood T cell repertoires in COVID-19. TCRdb's table, derived via immunoSEQ multiplex PCR, lists solely in-frame clones and lacks some. Counted here are over 15,000 clones, less than 90% occurring once; the ten biggest clones make up approximately 31%. Sequenced material: peripheral blood. The receptors were sampled from a woman older than 75 with COVID-19, enrolled during active disease.

The rearrangement links TRBV6-5 to TRBJ2-1; D ambiguous. This CDR3 contains 15 residues. With 2 bases removed from V and 0 bases from J, the gap between germline ends came to 8 bases. The germline V gene encodes CDR1 MNHEY and CDR2 SVGAGI. CDR3 in amino acids: CASSYSPNSYNEQFF. The CDR3, as DNA: TGTGCCAGCAGTTACAGCCCAAACTCCTACAATGAGCAGTTCTTC.

This sequence joins TRBV7-2 and TRBJ2-1; D is perhaps TRBD2 (5 bases). The CDR3 has 13 residues. Looked up from germline, CDR1 is SGHTA and CDR2 is FQGNSA. V was clipped by 5 bases and J by 8 bases, with 13 bases between them. CDR3 region: CASSNERVHEQFF. The CDR3 DNA is TGTGCCAGCAGCAACGAGAGGGTTCATGAGCAGTTCTTC.

This chain uses TRBV6-2 or TRBV6-3 with TRBJ1-4; D is possibly TRBD1 (6 bases). The germline V gene has CDR1 MNHEY and CDR2 SVGEGT. V was pared by 0 bases and J by 8 bases, with 13 bases between. The CDR3 is 15 amino acids. The CDR3 region is CASSYSRGGGEKLFF. The CDR3, as DNA: TGTGCCAGCAGTTACTCCCGTGGGGGCGGCGAAAAACTGTTTTTT.

The CDR3 coding sequence is TGTGCCAGCAGCCGAGGACAGGGGGCCACAAATCAGCCCCAGCATTTT. Its translation: CASSRGQGATNQPQHF. The rearrangement uses TRBV7-9 and TRBJ1-5; 11 nucleotides agree with TRBD1. Unmatched junction bases numbered 7, after V lost 5 bases and J lost 4 bases. The CDR3 length is 16 residues. Germline loops: CDR1 SEHNR, CDR2 FQNEAQ (reference sequence).

The chain recombines TRBV25-1 with TRBJ1-6, with D possibly TRBD1 on 6 matching bases. V lost 3 bases to trimming and J lost 7 bases, with 7 bases between them. The CDR3 has 13 residues. Germline loops: CDR1 MGHDK, CDR2 SYGVNS. The CDR3, as DNA: TGTGCCAGCAGTGACGACAGGAATTCACCCCTCCACTTT. Amino acid sequence: CASSDDRNSPLHF.

The chain carries TRBV28 and TRBJ2-1; D perhaps matches TRBD2 (5 bases). Trimming cost V 4 bases and J 13 bases, with 17 bases left between them. The length of the CDR3 is 13 residues. Germline loops: CDR1 MDHEN, CDR2 SYDVKM. The CDR3 is CASSSDLPPLQFF. CDR3 sequence (DNA): TGTGCCAGCAGTTCGGACTTACCACCTCTCCAGTTCTTC.

This chain connects TRBV7-9 to TRBJ1-5; TRBD1 aligns across 8 bases. V shed 5 bases, J shed 3 bases, and the junction held 6 bases outside the gene matches. The CDR3 spans 15 residues. Looked up from germline, CDR1 is SEHNR and CDR2 is FQNEAQ (reference sequence). Here the CDR3 reads CASSLTGDSNQPQHF. The CDR3 bases are TGTGCCAGCAGCCTGACAGGGGATTCCAATCAGCCCCAGCATTTT. The entire variable domain, with the rest obtained from reference TRBV7-9 and TRBJ1-5, is as follows: DTGVSQNPRHKITKRGQNVTFRCDPISEHNRLYWYRQTLGQGPEFLTYFQNEAQLEKSRLLSDRFSAERPKGSFSTLEIQRTEQGDSAMYLCASSLTGDSNQPQHFGDGTRLSIL.

The chain has TRBV19 and TRBJ2-4; unclear D gene. The V and J ends lost 1 base and 4 bases respectively, with 8 bases between them. CDR1 is LNHDA, CDR2 SQIVND, per germline (reference sequence). The CDR3 has 14 residues. The CDR3 loop reads CASSIGGRKNIQYF. The CDR3, as DNA: TGTGCCAGTAGTATAGGCGGCAGAAAAAACATTCAGTACTTC. The whole variable domain, filled in from reference TRBV19 and TRBJ2-4, reads DGGITQSPKYLFRKEGQNVTLSCEQNLNHDAMYWYRQDPGQGLRLIYYSQIVNDFQKGDIAEGYSVSREKKESFPLTVTSAQKNPTAFYLCASSIGGRKNIQYFGAGTRLSVL.

The chain couples TRBV5-1 to TRBJ2-1, with 8 bases aligning to TRBD2. The CDR3 runs 16 residues. The germline V gene encodes CDR1 SGHRS and CDR2 YFSETQ. After removal of 4 bases from V and 12 bases from J, the junction contained 18 bases not matched to a gene. Here the CDR3 reads CASSPALSGALGGQFF. In DNA, the CDR3 is TGCGCCAGCAGCCCCGCCCTTAGCGGGGCCCTAGGGGGGCAGTTCTTC.

This clone has more than one count but fewer than ten. CDR3 bases: TGTGCCAGCAGTTTATCGATACAGGGTGGTGGCGGGGAGCTGTTTTTT. Amino acid sequence: CASSLSIQGGGGELFF. This chain joins TRBV27 and TRBJ2-2; D is possibly TRBD1 (6 bases). The germline CDR1 and CDR2 sequences are MNHEY and SMNVEV (reference sequence). This CDR3 region has 16 residues. The V end lost 0 bases, the J end lost 7 bases, and 15 bases lay between the germline ends.

V and J are TRBV7-4 and TRBJ1-5, with 7 bases identical to TRBD1. V dropped 5 bases and J dropped 4; count of bases not matched to a gene: 11. The CDR3 totals 16 residues. Looked up from germline, CDR1 is SGHVT and CDR2 is SQSDAQ. The CDR3 spells CASSLMGQRGNQPQHF. Here the CDR3 DNA reads TGTGCCAGCAGCCTCATGGGACAGCGAGGAAATCAGCCCCAGCATTTT.

The chain couples TRBV5-1 to TRBJ2-7, with D perhaps TRBD1 (5 bases). Germline assignment: CDR1 SGHRS and CDR2 YFSETQ. Trimming stripped 1 base from V and 3 bases from J, with 11 bases between. The CDR3 runs 14 residues. The CDR3 is CASSLRQGGYEQYF. Written as DNA, the CDR3 is TGCGCCAGCAGCTTGCGGCAGGGTGGCTACGAGCAGTACTTC.

The chain is built from TRBV6-5 and TRBJ2-1, with 14 nucleotides matching TRBD2. CDR1 is MNHEY and CDR2 is SVGAGI in the germline V gene. The length of the CDR3 is 15 residues. Germline trimming cut 4 bases from V and 6 bases from J; bases unmatched to any gene: 2. CDR3 bases: TGTGCCAGCAGTTCCGGACTAGCGGGAGGCAATGAGCAGTTCTTC. It specifies CASSSGLAGGNEQFF.

The V and J genes are TRBV2 and TRBJ2-5, with TRBD2 matching 10 bases. J was trimmed by 2 bases and V by 4 bases; bases with no gene match: 7. Germline lookup yields CDR1 SNHLY and CDR2 FYNNEI. There are 16 residues in the CDR3. The CDR3 nucleotides read TGTGCCAGCAGTGGTAGCGGGGGGAAGATACAAGAGACCCAGTACTTC. Amino acid sequence: CASSGSGGKIQETQYF.

This chain joins TRBV28 and TRBJ1-5; weak D call: TRBD1 (5 bases). The CDR3 extends over 15 amino acids. Trimming shortened V by 2 bases and J by 4 bases, and 12 bases separated the two germline ends. Germline lookup yields CDR1 MDHEN and CDR2 SYDVKM. DNA of the CDR3: TGTGCCAGCAGTTTAGGACCGGGGGGGAATCAGCCCCAGCATTTT. This gives the protein CASSLGPGGNQPQHF.

DNA for the CDR3: TGCGCCAGCAGCTTGGACGCGACACGTCCGCCCGAGCAGTACTTC. Its protein is CASSLDATRPPEQYF. J is TRBJ2-7 and V is TRBV5-1; no reliable D call. Trimming pared 0 bases from V and 6 bases from J, leaving 16 bases between. The germline V gene encodes CDR1 SGHRS and CDR2 YFSETQ. The CDR3 extends over 15 amino acids.

V and J are TRBV5-6 and TRBJ1-4, with TRBD1 as a possible D gene (6 bases). The V gene's germline CDR1 is SGHDT and CDR2 YYEEEE. The ends were cut back, 2 bases at V and 7 bases at J, with 12 bases in the middle. This CDR3 region has 14 residues. In DNA form, the CDR3 reads TGTGCCAGCAGCTTTCTGACAGGAACTGAAAAACTGTTTTTT. Translating gives CASSFLTGTEKLFF.

The V call is TRBV27, the J call TRBJ1-3; 9 bases line up with TRBD1. The junction had 4 bases not matched to a gene; V was cut back by 5 bases and J by 2 bases. CDR3 size: 15 residues. Germline V lookup: CDR1 MNHEY, CDR2 SMNVEV (reference sequence). The CDR3 protein is CASSLRDRAGNTIYF. The CDR3, as DNA: TGTGCCAGCAGTCTCCGGGACAGGGCTGGAAACACCATATATTTT.

The chain has TRBV3-1 (or the pseudogene TRBV3-2) and TRBJ2-5; TRBD2 matches 13 bases. J lost 4 bases, V lost 10 bases, and 9 bases had no gene match. The CDR3 spans 15 residues. CDR1 and CDR2 (germline): LGHDT, YNNKEL (reference sequence). This chain's CDR3 is CATTLTSGRRETQYF. CDR3 DNA: TGTGCCACGACTCTGACTAGCGGGAGGAGAGAGACCCAGTACTTC.

For the CDR3, the DNA is TGTGCCAGTACTCCGACAGCGGGAGGAAGCGAGCAGTACTTC. This encodes CASTPTAGGSEQYF. V is TRBV19 and J is TRBJ2-7; 9 positions agree with TRBD2. Germline V lookup: CDR1 LNHDA, CDR2 SQIVND (reference sequence). CDR3 size: 14 residues. V lost 7 bases, J lost 6 bases, and 10 bases stayed unmatched.

By proportion, this clone is medium-sized. The chain uses TRBV5-4 and TRBJ2-2; D not resolved. CDR1 is SGHNT and CDR2 is YYREEE in the germline V gene (reference sequence). The CDR3 covers 15 residues. Trimming pared 0 bases from V and 0 bases from J, leaving 6 bases between. This CDR3 is CASSLATANTGELFF. The CDR3 bases are TGTGCCAGCAGCTTGGCCACGGCGAACACCGGGGAGCTGTTTTTT.

The chain uses TRBV11-2 and TRBJ2-2, with 12 nucleotides matching TRBD2. J gave up 5 bases and V 5 bases, and 6 bases lay outside the gene matches. The CDR3 loop spans 16 amino acids. Germline lookup yields CDR1 SGHAT and CDR2 FQNNGV. Here the CDR3 reads CASSQRLAGETGELFF. As DNA, the CDR3 is TGTGCCAGCAGCCAAAGACTAGCGGGAGAAACCGGGGAGCTGTTTTTT.

The chain is built from TRBV7-2 and TRBJ2-7, with D perhaps matching TRBD2 (6 bases). This CDR3 has 14 residues. The germline V and J ends were trimmed by 2 bases and 2 bases, with 10 bases remaining between them. Germline values: CDR1 SGHTA, CDR2 FQGNSA. CDR3 DNA sequence: TGTGCCAGCAGCTTATGGGACTCTGCCTACGAGCAGTACTTC. As protein: CASSLWDSAYEQYF.

The genes are TRBV11-1 and TRBJ2-3; 9 positions agree with TRBD1. Germline CDR1 reads SGHAT; CDR2 reads FQDESV (reference sequence). This CDR3 region has 14 residues. V lost 7 bases to trimming and J lost 6 bases; unmatched junction nucleotides: 8. The CDR3 loop reads CASTPGTGKDTQYF. In DNA form, the CDR3 reads TGTGCCAGCACCCCCGGGACAGGGAAGGATACGCAGTATTTT.

The DNA of the CDR3 is TGCGCCAGCAGCCCGCGTCTCGGGGGTAATACGAACACTGAAGCTTTCTTT. Translating it yields CASSPRLGGNTNTEAFF. This sequence joins TRBV5-1 and TRBJ1-1; possible D gene TRBD1, 5 bases. CDR1 is SGHRS and CDR2 is YFSETQ in the germline V gene. Trimming took off 4 bases at V and 1 base at J, with 20 bases between the two ends. CDR3 length: 17 residues.

This clone was seen only once. The gene calls are TRBV6-2 or TRBV6-3 and TRBJ2-1; 11 nucleotides agree with TRBD2. V lost 5 bases to trimming and J lost 7 bases; unmatched junction nucleotides: 4. Germline V CDR1 and CDR2: MNHEY, SVGEGT. The CDR3 covers 14 residues. CDR3 bases: TGTGCCAGCAGTCTAGCGGGGGGCGGTAATGAGCAGTTCTTC. Encoded protein: CASSLAGGGNEQFF.

This rearrangement joins TRBV10-3 to TRBJ1-2, with 9 bases fitting TRBD1. Trimming cost V 3 bases and J 5 bases; bases outside gene matches: 4. The CDR3 extends over 14 amino acids. Germline CDR1 and CDR2: ENHRY and SYGVKD. The CDR3 region is CAISDGTGRYGYTF. Written as DNA, the CDR3 is TGTGCCATCAGTGACGGGACAGGGCGGTATGGCTACACCTTC.

The chain is built from TRBV7-9 and TRBJ1-1, with D possibly TRBD1 on 6 matching bases. V dropped 4 bases and J dropped 0 bases, with 15 bases sitting between them. The CDR3 covers 16 residues. The germline V gene encodes CDR1 SEHNR and CDR2 FQNEAQ (reference sequence). The CDR3 nucleotides are TGTGCCAGCAGCTCGACACTTAGGGGGTTGAACACTGAAGCTTTCTTT. This encodes CASSSTLRGLNTEAFF.

The chain couples TRBV4-1 to TRBJ2-7; 7 nucleotides agree with TRBD1. Germline-derived CDR1 and CDR2 are MGHRA and YSYEKL. There are 17 residues in the CDR3. V lost 0 bases, J lost 4 bases, and 12 bases stayed unmatched. The CDR3 DNA sequence: TGCGCCAGCAGCCAAGAGGAACAGGGGAGTTCCCCTTACGAGCAGTACTTC. Amino acid sequence: CASSQEEQGSSPYEQYF.

This rearrangement joins TRBV19 to TRBJ1-4; 8 bases fit TRBD1. The junction had 13 bases not matched to a gene; V was cut back by 5 bases and J by 2 bases. The CDR3 has 18 residues. Germline V gene data show CDR1 as LNHDA and CDR2 as SQIVND (reference sequence). The CDR3 region is CASSVDRASPATNEKLFF. CDR3 nucleotide sequence: TGTGCCAGTAGTGTGGACAGGGCATCACCCGCCACTAATGAAAAACTGTTTTTT.